This T cell receptor (beta chain) stems from a study of CD8+ T cells in alopecia areata. Study-wide context: A regimen of oral tofacitinib, 5 to 10 mg twice daily, was given to treated patients.

Study-level results: Lesional scalp, especially alopecia totalis/universalis, showed higher clonality than normal scalp. The study also sequences resident alphabeta T cells of normal skin in scalp samples.

A word on this clone: Its antigen is not identified.

Looked up from germline, CDR1 is SGHNT and CDR2 is YYREEE (reference sequence). CDR3 size: 13 residues. V lost 2 bases, J lost 3 bases, and 9 bases lay in between. This sample's treatment: oral pan-JAK inhibitor, 5-10 mg twice daily. Researchers gathered lesional scalp punch biopsies and peripheral blood from patients with alopecia areata. The sequencing template was cDNA reverse transcribed from extracted RNA. Repertoires were generated with immunoSEQ multiplex PCR, while TCRdb's copy carries only in-frame clones and drops some. The sample comprises around 100,000 clones, 85% to 90% of which are singletons, and around 10% rests with the top ten.

The input for sequencing was CD8+ T cells sorted from blood, taken at roughly week 30, from a patient treated with tofacitinib. The clonotype originates from a human donor with alopecia areata. The rearrangement joins TRBV5-4 to TRBJ2-7; D remains ambiguous. In nucleotides, the CDR3 is TGTGCCAGCAGCTTAGTAGAGAACTACGAGCAGTACTTC. Translating gives CASSLVENYEQYF.